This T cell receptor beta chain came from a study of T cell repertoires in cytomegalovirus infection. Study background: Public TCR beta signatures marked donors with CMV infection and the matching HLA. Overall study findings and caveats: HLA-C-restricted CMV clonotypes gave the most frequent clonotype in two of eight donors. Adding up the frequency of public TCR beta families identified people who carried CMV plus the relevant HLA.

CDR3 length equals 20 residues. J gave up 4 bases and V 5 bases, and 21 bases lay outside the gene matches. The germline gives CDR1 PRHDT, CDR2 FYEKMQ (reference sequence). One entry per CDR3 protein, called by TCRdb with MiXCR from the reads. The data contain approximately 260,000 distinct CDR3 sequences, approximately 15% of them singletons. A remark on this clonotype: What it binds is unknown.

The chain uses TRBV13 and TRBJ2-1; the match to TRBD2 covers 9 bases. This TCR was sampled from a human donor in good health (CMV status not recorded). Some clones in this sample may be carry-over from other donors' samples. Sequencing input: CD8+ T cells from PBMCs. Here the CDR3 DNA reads TGTGCCAGCAGCCAAAGGCCGACTAGCGGAGGATTTGAGAGGTACAATGAGCAGTTCTTC. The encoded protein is CASSQRPTSGGFERYNEQFF.